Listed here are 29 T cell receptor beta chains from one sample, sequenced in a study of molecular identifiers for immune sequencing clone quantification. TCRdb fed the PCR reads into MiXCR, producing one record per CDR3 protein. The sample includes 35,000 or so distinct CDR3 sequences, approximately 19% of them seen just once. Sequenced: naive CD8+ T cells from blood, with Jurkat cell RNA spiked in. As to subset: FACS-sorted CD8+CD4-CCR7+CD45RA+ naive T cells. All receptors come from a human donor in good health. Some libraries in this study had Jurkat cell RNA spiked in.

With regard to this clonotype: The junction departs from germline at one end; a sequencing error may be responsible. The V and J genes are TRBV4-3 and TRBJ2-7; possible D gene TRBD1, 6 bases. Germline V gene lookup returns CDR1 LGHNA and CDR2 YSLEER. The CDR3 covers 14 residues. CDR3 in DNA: TGCGCCAGCAGCCCCGGGGCAGGGGCCTACGAGCTGTACTTC. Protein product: CASSPGAGAYELYF.

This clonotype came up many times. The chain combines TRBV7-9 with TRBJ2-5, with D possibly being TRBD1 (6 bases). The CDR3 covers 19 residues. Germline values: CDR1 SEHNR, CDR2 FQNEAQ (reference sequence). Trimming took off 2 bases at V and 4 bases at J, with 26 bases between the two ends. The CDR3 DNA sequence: TGTGCCAGCAGCTTATCATATCTCCATATGGACAGTGCTCCAGAGACCCAGTACTTC. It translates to CASSLSYLHMDSAPETQYF.

In DNA, the CDR3 is TGTGCCAGCAGTTCTTGGCAGAACACCGGGGAGCTGTTTTTT. Protein sequence: CASSSWQNTGELFF. V is TRBV12-3 or TRBV12-4 and J is TRBJ2-2, with unresolved D. The CDR3 totals 14 residues. With 4 bases removed from V and 1 base from J, the gap between germline ends came to 7 bases.

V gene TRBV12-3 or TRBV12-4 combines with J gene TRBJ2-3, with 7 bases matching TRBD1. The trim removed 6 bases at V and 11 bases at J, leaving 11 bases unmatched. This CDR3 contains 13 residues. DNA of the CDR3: TGTGCCAGCAGCCGCTTTGACAGGGAGAGGCAGTATTTT. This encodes CASSRFDRERQYF.

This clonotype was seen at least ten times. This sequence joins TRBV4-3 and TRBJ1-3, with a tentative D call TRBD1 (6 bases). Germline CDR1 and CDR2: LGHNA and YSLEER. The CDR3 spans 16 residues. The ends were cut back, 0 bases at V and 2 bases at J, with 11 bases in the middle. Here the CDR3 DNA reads TGCGCCAGCAGCCAAGATTGGGCAGGGGCTGGAAACACCATATATTTT. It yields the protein CASSQDWAGAGNTIYF.

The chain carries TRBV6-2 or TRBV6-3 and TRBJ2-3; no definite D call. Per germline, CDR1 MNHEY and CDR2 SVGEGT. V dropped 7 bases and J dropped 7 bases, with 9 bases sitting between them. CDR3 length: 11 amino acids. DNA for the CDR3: TGTGCCAGCACCCACGATTATACGCAGTATTTT. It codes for CASTHDYTQYF.

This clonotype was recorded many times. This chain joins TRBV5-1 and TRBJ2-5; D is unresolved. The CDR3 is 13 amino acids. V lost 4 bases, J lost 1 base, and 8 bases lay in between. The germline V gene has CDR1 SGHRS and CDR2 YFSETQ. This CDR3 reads CASSLLIQETQYF. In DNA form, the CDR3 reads TGCGCCAGCAGCCTACTTATCCAAGAGACCCAGTACTTC.

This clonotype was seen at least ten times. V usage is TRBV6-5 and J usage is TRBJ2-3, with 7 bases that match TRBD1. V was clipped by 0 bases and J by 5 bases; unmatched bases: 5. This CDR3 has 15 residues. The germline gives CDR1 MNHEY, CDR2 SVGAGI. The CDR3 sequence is CASSYSGGAGDTQYF. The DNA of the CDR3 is TGTGCCAGCAGTTACTCAGGGGGCGCGGGAGATACGCAGTATTTT.

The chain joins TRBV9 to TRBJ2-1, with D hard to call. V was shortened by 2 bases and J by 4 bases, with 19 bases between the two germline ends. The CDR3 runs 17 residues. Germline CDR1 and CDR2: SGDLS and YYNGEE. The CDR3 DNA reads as TGTGCCAGCAGCGTGCTCGGTAAAGGGCTGGAATACAATGAGCAGTTCTTC. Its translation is CASSVLGKGLEYNEQFF.

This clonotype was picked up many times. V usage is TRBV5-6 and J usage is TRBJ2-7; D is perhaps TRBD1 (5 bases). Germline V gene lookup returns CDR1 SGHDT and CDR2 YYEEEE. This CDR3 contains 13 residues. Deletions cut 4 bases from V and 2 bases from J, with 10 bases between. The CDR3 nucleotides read TGTGCCAGCAGCGGCCCAGGGACCTACGAGCAGTACTTC. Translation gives CASSGPGTYEQYF.

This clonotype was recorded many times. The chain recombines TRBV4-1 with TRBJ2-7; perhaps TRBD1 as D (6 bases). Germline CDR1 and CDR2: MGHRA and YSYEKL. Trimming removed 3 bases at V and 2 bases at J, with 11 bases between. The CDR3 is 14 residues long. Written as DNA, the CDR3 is TGCGCCAGCAGCCACCACAGGGAAACCTACGAGCAGTACTTC. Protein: CASSHHRETYEQYF.

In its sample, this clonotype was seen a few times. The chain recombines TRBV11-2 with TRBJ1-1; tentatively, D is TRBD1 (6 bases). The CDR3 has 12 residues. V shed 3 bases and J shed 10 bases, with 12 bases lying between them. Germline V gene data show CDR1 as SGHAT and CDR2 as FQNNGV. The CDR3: CASSFYEQGAFF. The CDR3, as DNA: TGTGCCAGCAGCTTTTATGAACAGGGAGCTTTCTTT.

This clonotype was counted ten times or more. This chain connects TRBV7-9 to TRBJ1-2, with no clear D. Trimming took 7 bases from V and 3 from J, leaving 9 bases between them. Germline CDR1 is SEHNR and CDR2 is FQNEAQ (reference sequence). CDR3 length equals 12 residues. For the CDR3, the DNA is TGTGCCAGCATGGCAGAGGACTATGGCTACACCTTC. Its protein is CASMAEDYGYTF.

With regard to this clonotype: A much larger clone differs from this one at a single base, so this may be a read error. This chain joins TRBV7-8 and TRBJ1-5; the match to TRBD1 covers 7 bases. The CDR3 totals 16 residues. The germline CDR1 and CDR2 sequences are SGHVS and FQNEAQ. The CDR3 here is CASSLASTGFNQPRHF. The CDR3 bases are TGTGCCAGCAGCTTAGCTTCGACAGGGTTCAATCAGCCCCGGCATTTT.

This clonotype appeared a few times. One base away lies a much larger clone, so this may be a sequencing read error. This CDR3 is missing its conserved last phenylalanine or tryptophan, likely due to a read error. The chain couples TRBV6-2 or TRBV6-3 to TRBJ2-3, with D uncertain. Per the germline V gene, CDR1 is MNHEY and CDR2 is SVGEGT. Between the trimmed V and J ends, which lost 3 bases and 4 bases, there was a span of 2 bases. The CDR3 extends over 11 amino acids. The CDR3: CASSYPDTQYS. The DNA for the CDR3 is TGTGCCAGCAGTTATCCAGATACGCAGTATTCT.

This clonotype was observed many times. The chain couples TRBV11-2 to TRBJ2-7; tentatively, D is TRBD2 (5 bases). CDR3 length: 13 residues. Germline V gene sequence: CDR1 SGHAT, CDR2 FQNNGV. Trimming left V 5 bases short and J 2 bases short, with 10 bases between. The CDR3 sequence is CASSHGLPYEQYF. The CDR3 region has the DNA TGTGCCAGCAGCCACGGACTGCCCTACGAGCAGTACTTC.

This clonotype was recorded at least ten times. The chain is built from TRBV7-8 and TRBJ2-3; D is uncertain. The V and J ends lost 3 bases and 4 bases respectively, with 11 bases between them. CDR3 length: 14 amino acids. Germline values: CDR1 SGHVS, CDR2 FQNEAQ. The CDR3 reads CASSFEYQPDTQYF. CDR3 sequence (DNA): TGTGCCAGCAGCTTCGAATACCAGCCAGATACGCAGTATTTT.

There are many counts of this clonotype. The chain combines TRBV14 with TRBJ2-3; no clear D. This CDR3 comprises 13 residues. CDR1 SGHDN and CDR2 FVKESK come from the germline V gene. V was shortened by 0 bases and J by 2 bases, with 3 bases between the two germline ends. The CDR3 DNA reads TGTGCCAGCAGCCAAGACCACACAGATACGCAGTATTTT. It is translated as CASSQDHTDTQYF.

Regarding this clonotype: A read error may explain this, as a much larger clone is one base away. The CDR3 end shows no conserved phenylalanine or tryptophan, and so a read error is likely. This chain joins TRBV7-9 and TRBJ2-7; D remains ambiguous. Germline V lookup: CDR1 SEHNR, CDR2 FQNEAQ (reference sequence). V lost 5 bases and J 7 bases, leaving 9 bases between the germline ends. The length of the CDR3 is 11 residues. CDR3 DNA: TGTGCCAGCAGCATGCGACAAGAGCAGTACCTC. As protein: CASSMRQEQYL.

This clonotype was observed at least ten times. For the CDR3, the DNA is TGTGCCAGCAGCGTAGACGGGGTTGCCAAAAACATTCAGTACTTC. It encodes CASSVDGVAKNIQYF. The chain links TRBV9 to TRBJ2-4; the D gene is possibly TRBD2 (5 bases). Germline assignment: CDR1 SGDLS and CDR2 YYNGEE. The CDR3 consists of 15 residues. V was clipped by 0 bases and J by 1 base, with 8 bases between them.

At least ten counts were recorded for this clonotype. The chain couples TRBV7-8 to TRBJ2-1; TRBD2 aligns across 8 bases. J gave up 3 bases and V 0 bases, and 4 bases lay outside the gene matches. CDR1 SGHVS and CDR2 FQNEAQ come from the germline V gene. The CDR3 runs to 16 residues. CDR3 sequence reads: CASSLAHAGGYNEQFF. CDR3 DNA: TGTGCCAGCAGCTTAGCGCATGCGGGGGGCTACAATGAGCAGTTCTTC.

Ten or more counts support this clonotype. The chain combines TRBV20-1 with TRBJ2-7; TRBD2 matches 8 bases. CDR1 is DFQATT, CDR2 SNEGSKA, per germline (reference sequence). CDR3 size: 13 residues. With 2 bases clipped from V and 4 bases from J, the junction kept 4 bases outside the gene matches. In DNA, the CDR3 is TGCAGTGCTAGACCGACGGGAGGGTACGAGCAGTACTTC. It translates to CSARPTGGYEQYF.

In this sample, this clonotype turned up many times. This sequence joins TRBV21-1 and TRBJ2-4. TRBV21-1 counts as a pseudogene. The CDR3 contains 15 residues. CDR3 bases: TGTGCCAGCAGCATGGACCTTATAGCCAAAAACATTCAGTACTTC. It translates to CASSMDLIAKNIQYF.

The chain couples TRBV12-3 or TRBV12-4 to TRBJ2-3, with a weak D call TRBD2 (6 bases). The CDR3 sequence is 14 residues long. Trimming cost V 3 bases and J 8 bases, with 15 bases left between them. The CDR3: CASSFEGGAGTQYF. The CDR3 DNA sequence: TGTGCCAGCAGTTTCGAGGGAGGTGCAGGTACGCAGTATTTT.

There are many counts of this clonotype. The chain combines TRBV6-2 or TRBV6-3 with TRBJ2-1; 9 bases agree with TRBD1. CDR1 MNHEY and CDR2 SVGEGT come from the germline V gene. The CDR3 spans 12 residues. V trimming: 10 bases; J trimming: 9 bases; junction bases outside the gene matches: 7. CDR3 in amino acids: CANGQGSGEQFF. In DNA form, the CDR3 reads TGTGCCAATGGACAGGGGAGCGGTGAGCAGTTCTTC.

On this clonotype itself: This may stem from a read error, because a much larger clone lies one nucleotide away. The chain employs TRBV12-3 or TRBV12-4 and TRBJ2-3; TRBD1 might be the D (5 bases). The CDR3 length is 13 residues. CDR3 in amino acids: CASKGIVTGTQYF. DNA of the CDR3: TGTGCCAGCAAAGGGATTGTAACAGGTACGCAGTATTTT.

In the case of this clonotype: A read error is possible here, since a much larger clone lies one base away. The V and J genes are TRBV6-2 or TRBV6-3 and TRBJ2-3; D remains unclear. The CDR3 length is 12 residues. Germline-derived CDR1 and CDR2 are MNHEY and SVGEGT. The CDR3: CTSTQNTDTQYF. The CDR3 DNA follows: TGTACCAGCACCCAGAACACAGATACGCAGTATTTT.

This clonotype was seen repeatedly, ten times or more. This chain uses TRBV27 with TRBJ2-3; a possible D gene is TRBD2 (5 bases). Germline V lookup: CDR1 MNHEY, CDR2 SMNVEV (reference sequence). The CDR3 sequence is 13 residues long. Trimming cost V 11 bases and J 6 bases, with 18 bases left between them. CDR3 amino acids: CAASSDSGDTQYF. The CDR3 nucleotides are TGTGCCGCCAGCAGTGATTCGGGGGATACGCAGTATTTT.

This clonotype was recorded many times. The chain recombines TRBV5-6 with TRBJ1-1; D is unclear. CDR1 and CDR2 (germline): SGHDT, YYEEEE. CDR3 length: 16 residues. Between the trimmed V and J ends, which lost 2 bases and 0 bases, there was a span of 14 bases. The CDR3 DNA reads TGTGCCAGCAGCTTTGTTGGCAGTTACATGAACACTGAAGCTTTCTTT. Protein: CASSFVGSYMNTEAFF.